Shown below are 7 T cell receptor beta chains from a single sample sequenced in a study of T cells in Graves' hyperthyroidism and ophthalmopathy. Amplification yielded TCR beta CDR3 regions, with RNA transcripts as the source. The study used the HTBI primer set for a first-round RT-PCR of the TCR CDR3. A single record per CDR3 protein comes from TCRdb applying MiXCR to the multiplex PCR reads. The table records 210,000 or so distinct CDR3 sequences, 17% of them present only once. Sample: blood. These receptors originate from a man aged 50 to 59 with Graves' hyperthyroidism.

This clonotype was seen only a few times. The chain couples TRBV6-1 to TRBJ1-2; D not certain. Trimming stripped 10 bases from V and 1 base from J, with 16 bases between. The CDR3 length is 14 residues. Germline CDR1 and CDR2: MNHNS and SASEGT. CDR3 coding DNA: TGTGCCACCTCTCGATCTACTTTTAACTATGGCTACACCTTC. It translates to CATSRSTFNYGYTF.

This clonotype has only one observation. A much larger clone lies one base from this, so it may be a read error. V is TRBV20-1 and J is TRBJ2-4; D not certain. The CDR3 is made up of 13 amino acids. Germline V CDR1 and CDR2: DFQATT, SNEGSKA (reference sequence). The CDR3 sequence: CSARRVTKNILYF. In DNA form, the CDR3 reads TGCAGTGCTAGACGGGTGACCAAAAACATTCTGTACTTC.

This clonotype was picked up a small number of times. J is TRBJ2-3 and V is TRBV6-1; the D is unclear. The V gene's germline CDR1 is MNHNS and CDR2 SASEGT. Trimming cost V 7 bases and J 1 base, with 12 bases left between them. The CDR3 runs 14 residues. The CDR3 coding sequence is TGTGCCAGCAAGGAAGCTACCCGCACAGATACGCAGTATTTT. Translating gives CASKEATRTDTQYF.

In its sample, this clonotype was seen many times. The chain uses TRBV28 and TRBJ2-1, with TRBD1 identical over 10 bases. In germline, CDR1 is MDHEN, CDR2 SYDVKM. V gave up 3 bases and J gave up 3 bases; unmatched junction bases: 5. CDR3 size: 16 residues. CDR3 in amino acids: CASSLWDRGHYNEQFF. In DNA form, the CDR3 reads TGTGCCAGCAGTTTGTGGGACAGGGGCCACTACAATGAGCAGTTCTTC.

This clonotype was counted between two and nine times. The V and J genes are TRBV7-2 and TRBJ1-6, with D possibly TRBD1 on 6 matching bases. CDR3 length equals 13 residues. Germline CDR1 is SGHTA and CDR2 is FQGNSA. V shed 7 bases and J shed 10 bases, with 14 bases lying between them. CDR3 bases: TGTGCCAGCACCTTGGGGGCGAGATCACCCCTCCACTTT. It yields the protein CASTLGARSPLHF.

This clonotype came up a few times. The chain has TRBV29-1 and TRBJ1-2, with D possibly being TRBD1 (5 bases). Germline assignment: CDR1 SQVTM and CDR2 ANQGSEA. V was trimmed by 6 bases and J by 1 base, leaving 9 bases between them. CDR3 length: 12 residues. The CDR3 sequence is CSVGRNNYGYTF. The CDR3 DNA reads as TGCAGCGTGGGACGGAATAACTATGGCTACACCTTC.

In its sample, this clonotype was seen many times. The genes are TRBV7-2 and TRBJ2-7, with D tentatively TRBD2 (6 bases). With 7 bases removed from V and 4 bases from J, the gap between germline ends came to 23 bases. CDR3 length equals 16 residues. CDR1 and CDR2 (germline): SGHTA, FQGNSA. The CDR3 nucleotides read TGTGCCAGCACCTTGCGATGGGGGGACCCCAGTTACGAGCAGTACTTC. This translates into CASTLRWGDPSYEQYF.